Listed below are T cell receptor beta chains from one sample, sequenced in a study of patients and donors after allogeneic stem cell transplantation. Each CDR3 protein is one row after TCRdb ran MiXCR on the RT-PCR reads. The sample holds approximately 160,000 distinct CDR3 sequences; about 29% are singletons and the top ten take under 3.5%. Sequencing was carried out using blood, either unsorted or a sorted T cell fraction (not recorded which). These receptors came from a human donor who was either an allogeneic HSCT recipient or a stem cell or donor lymphocyte infusion donor (not recorded which). It is not recorded whose cells these are; they may come from a transplant donor. CDR3s include the opening cysteine and the closing phenylalanine or tryptophan. Fields, in order: J gene, clone size, D gene, V gene, CDR3 DNA, CDR3 protein. A D gene is named only where the DNA matches it firmly. A row's size may be missing; if present it is once, few, many or a size class.

>TRBJ2-1|NA|TRBD2|TRBV20-1
TGCAGTGCTAGAGATCCCGGACTAGCCTACAATGAGCAGTTCTTC
CSARDPGLAYNEQFF
>TRBJ1-2|few|NA|TRBV7-2
TGTGCCAGCAGCTTAGGTTCCCTGGCCTATGGCTACACCTTC
CASSLGSLAYGYTF
>TRBJ1-5|many|NA|TRBV29-1
TGCAGCGCGGGCTATCTCAATCAGCCCCAGCATTTT
CSAGYLNQPQHF
>TRBJ2-7|NA|TRBD1|TRBV15
TGTGCCACCAGCAGGACAGGGGGTTCCTACGAGCAGTACTTC
CATSRTGGSYEQYF
>TRBJ1-2|NA|NA|TRBV12-3/TRBV12-4
TGTGCCAGCACCTCTGGGAACCCAAGGTGGTATGGCTACACCTTC
CASTSGNPRWYGYTF
>TRBJ1-3|NA|TRBD1|TRBV4-3
TGCGCCAGCAGCCAAGAACAGGGGGCTGGAAACACCATATATTTT
CASSQEQGAGNTIYF
>TRBJ1-4|few|NA|TRBV12-3/TRBV12-4
TGTGCCAGCAGTTTAACGGGCCGGTATGAAAAACTGTTTTTT
CASSLTGRYEKLFF
>TRBJ2-1|NA|NA|TRBV29-1
TGCAGCGTTACCCCTATTGCGAGCTCCTACAATGAGCAGTTCTTC
CSVTPIASSYNEQFF
>TRBJ2-3|NA|NA|TRBV7-9
TGTGCCAGCAGTTTCCGACCCTCCGATACGCAGTATTTT
CASSFRPSDTQYF
>TRBJ1-3|NA|NA|TRBV7-2
TGTGCCAGCAGCTTACCTCCAGGGGTCAGCTCTGGAAACACCATATATTTT
CASSLPPGVSSGNTIYF
>TRBJ2-7|few|TRBD1|TRBV12-3/TRBV12-4
TGTGCCAGCAGCCTGGGACAGGGGAAACCACATCCCTACGAGCAGTACTTC
CASSLGQGKPHPYEQYF
>TRBJ1-6|few|NA|TRBV28
TGTGCCAGCCGAAGACAGGAAACGTCACCCCTCCACTTT
CASRRQETSPLHF
>TRBJ2-7|NA|NA|TRBV5-4
TGTGCCAGCAGCTTGGATGTGGGCACCTACGAGCAGTACTTC
CASSLDVGTYEQYF
>TRBJ2-7|few|NA|TRBV2
TGTGCCAGCAGTGAGCAGGGAGGAGAGCAGTACTTC
CASSEQGGEQYF
>TRBJ2-7|many|NA|TRBV20-1
TGCAGTGCTATCCGGGCCCAGGGCGCCTACGAGCAGTACTTC
CSAIRAQGAYEQYF
>TRBJ1-2|NA|TRBD1|TRBV12-3/TRBV12-4
TGTGCCAGCAGTTTAATTTGGGCCGGGGACAGGAGAGGCTACACCTTC
CASSLIWAGDRRGYTF
>TRBJ2-7|once|NA|TRBV20-1
TGCAGTGCTAGAAATCCGGGACCCACCTCCTCCTACGAGCAGTACTTC
CSARNPGPTSSYEQYF
>TRBJ2-1|few|TRBD2|TRBV6-2/TRBV6-3
TGTGCCAGCAGTTACTCGAGGGATAGGACTAGCGGGAGCTCCTACAATGAGCAGTTCTTC
CASSYSRDRTSGSSYNEQFF
>TRBJ1-4|many|TRBD1|TRBV6-5
TGTGCCAGCAGAGACGGTAGCAGGGGGCAGGTTGAAAAACTGTTTTTT
CASRDGSRGQVEKLFF
>TRBJ1-2|NA|NA|TRBV9
TGTGCCAGCCCCGGTAGGCACACTAACTATGGCTACACCTTC
CASPGRHTNYGYTF
>TRBJ2-1|NA|NA|TRBV18
TGTGCCAGCTCACCTGAGGTTGATGAGCAGTTCTTC
CASSPEVDEQFF
>TRBJ2-1|NA|TRBD2|TRBV7-9
TGTGCCAGCTTCGAGAAGGCTAGCGGGAGGGATCCATACAATGAGCAGTTCTTC
CASFEKASGRDPYNEQFF
>TRBJ2-1|few|NA|TRBV4-2
TGTGCCAGCAGCCTGACCCTAGGGGATGAGCAGTTCTTC
CASSLTLGDEQFF
>TRBJ2-7|NA|TRBD1|TRBV6-5
TGTGCCAGCAGTTACTCGACCGACAGGGAAGCGTACGAGCAGTACTTC
CASSYSTDREAYEQYF
>TRBJ2-6|NA|NA|TRBV27
TGTGCCAGCACGGGGTCTGGGGCCAACGTCCTGACTTTC
CASTGSGANVLTF
>TRBJ2-2|few|NA|TRBV9
TGTGCCAGCAGACGAGCCGTCACCGGGGAGCTGTTTTTT
CASRRAVTGELFF
>TRBJ2-7|NA|NA|TRBV4-3
TGCGCCAGCAGCCAAGCACCGTTTAGCGGATCCTCCTACGAGCAGTACTTC
CASSQAPFSGSSYEQYF
>TRBJ1-4|few|TRBD1|TRBV15
TGTGCCACCCGGGGTGGCAGGGGGAGAGCTAATGAAAAACTGTTTTTT
CATRGGRGRANEKLFF
>TRBJ2-3|few|TRBD2|TRBV20-1
TGCAGTGCTAGATCGGGACTAGAGCTAGATACGCAGTATTTT
CSARSGLELDTQYF
>TRBJ1-1|few|NA|TRBV12-3/TRBV12-4
TGTGCCAGCACCCCCCGTGCTGAAGCTTTCTTT
CASTPRAEAFF
>TRBJ1-1|few|TRBD1|TRBV24-1
TGTGCCACCAGTGATCAGGGGGGAACTGAAGCTTTCTTT
CATSDQGGTEAFF
>TRBJ1-2|many|NA|TRBV20-1
TGCAGTGCTAGGACCGATAGGGGTGACTATGGCTACACCTTC
CSARTDRGDYGYTF
>TRBJ2-1|NA|NA|TRBV27
TGTGCCAGCAGTCCAACCTACAATGAGCAGTTCTTC
CASSPTYNEQFF
>TRBJ1-6|NA|TRBD1|TRBV6-5
TGTGCCAGCAGTTACTTCGCGGTCCGACAGGGGCCCCTTTATAATTCACCCCTCCACTTT
CASSYFAVRQGPLYNSPLHF
>TRBJ1-3|few|NA|TRBV4-1
TGCGCCAGCAGCCAAGATTGGCAGTTCTCTGGAAACACCATATATTTT
CASSQDWQFSGNTIYF
>TRBJ2-7|NA|TRBD2|TRBV5-1
TGCGCCAGCAGACCCACTAGCGGGAGATCTGGCGAGCAGTACTTC
CASRPTSGRSGEQYF
>TRBJ2-1|few|NA|TRBV6-2/TRBV6-3
TGTGCCAGCAGCCCCGGGTGGGCCCGTTTCTACAATGAGCAGTTCTTC
CASSPGWARFYNEQFF
>TRBJ2-5|NA|NA|TRBV29-1
TGCAGCGTAGCACAGGACTTCCAAGAGACCCAGTACTTC
CSVAQDFQETQYF
>TRBJ2-5|NA|NA|TRBV12-3/TRBV12-4
TGTGCCAGCAGCCGCGCCTGGGTCCAAGAGACCCAGTACTTC
CASSRAWVQETQYF
>TRBJ2-7|many|NA|TRBV12-3/TRBV12-4
TGTGCCAGCACCCTGGGACTCCGTGGCGACGAGCAGTACTTC
CASTLGLRGDEQYF
>TRBJ2-7|NA|NA|TRBV20-1
TGCAGTGCTAGATCGTACAGTGGCGAGCAGTACTTC
CSARSYSGEQYF
>TRBJ1-4|NA|NA|TRBV6-5
TGTGCCAGCAGTAAACTGGGGCATGAAAAACTGTTTTTT
CASSKLGHEKLFF
>TRBJ2-1|NA|TRBD2|TRBV5-8
TGTGCCAGCAGCTTGCGGGGCGGGAGGGCCGTCAATGAGCAGTTCTTC
CASSLRGGRAVNEQFF
>TRBJ1-1|NA|NA|TRBV20-1
TGCGGTGTCCCGGGCAGGGCGAACACTGAAGCTTTCTTT
CGVPGRANTEAFF
>TRBJ1-5|NA|TRBD1|TRBV7-2
TGTGCCAGCAGCTTCTCGGGACAGGGGGCGAGAGAGCCCCAGCATTTT
CASSFSGQGAREPQHF
>TRBJ2-3|few|NA|TRBV4-3
TGCGCCAGCAGCCAAGATTCAGGGACAAGCACAGATACGCAGTATTTT
CASSQDSGTSTDTQYF
>TRBJ2-3|few|NA|TRBV6-5
TGTGCCAGCAGGCGGGACAGAATCACAGATACGCAGTATTTT
CASRRDRITDTQYF